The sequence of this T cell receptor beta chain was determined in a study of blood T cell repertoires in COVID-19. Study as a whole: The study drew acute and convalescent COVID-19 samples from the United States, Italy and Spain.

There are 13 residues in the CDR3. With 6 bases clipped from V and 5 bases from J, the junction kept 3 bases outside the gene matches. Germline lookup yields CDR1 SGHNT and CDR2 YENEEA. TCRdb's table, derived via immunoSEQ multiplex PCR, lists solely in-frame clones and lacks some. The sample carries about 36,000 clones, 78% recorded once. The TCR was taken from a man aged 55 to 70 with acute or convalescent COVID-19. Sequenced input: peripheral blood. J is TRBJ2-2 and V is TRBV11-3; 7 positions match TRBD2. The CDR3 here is CASRFSGTGELFF. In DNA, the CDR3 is TGTGCCAGCAGGTTTAGCGGGACCGGGGAGCTGTTTTTT.